This T cell receptor beta chain was observed in a study of T cells after yellow fever vaccination. Across the whole study: Libraries from low-cell-number fractions were prepared with the SMART-Seq v4 Ultra Low Input RNA kit.

This clonotype was detected ten times or more. TCRdb used MiXCR to reprocess the 5' RACE reads, holding one entry per CDR3 protein. The table lists approximately 74,000 distinct CDR3 sequences, 5.9% of them singletons. From germline, CDR1 is LGHDT and CDR2 YNNKEL (reference sequence). Trimming pared 4 bases from V and 1 base from J, leaving 7 bases between. The CDR3 loop spans 14 amino acids. The material sequenced was CD4+ T cells sorted from PBMCs, taken around 14 days after the first yellow fever vaccination. This TCR came from a man aged 18 to 30 who received the YFV17D yellow fever vaccine. This sequence joins TRBV3-1 and TRBJ2-2; tentatively, D is TRBD1 (5 bases). CDR3 residues: CASSPGLNTGELFF. The DNA of the CDR3 is TGTGCCAGCAGCCCAGGGCTGAACACCGGGGAGCTGTTTTTT.